A selection of T cell receptor beta chains follows, all from one sample in a study of shared clonotypes between healthy human individuals. Repertoires were generated with immunoSEQ multiplex PCR, while TCRdb's copy carries only in-frame clones and drops some. Altogether a few million clones are present, roughly 93% being singletons, with the ten largest covering around 1.7%. Sequencing was performed on naive CD8+ T cells from PBMCs. Receptor source: a man younger than 30 in good health. Some clones in this sample may be carry-over from other donors' samples. CDR3s include the opening cysteine and the closing phenylalanine or tryptophan. The D gene is left open where the match is weak. Only some rows state a clone size, as once, few, many or a class for expanded clones.

TRBV7-9	TRBJ2-1	-	-	TGTGCCAGCAGCTTCCGGGATGCTTACAATGAGCAGTTCTTC	CASSFRDAYNEQFF
TRBV5-4	TRBJ1-2	-	-	TGTGCCAGCAGCTTGACGGGAACAAACTATGGCTACACCTTC	CASSLTGTNYGYTF
TRBV7-9	TRBJ1-1	-	few	TGTGCCAGCAGCTTAGTGGGACACAACACTGAAGCTTTCTTT	CASSLVGHNTEAFF
TRBV29-1	TRBJ1-1	-	few	TGCAGCGACGCGGCTGAAGCTTTCTTT	CSDAAEAFF
TRBV4-1	TRBJ2-1	-	-	TGCGCCAGCAGCCAAGAATACAGGCTAGTTGATGAGCAGTTCTTC	CASSQEYRLVDEQFF
TRBV15	TRBJ2-5	-	once	TGTGCCACCAGCAGAGTGGGCAGGAAAGAGACCCAGTACTTC	CATSRVGRKETQYF
TRBV13	TRBJ2-7	-	-	TGTGCCAGCAGCTTAGGCTCCCAGGGCTACGAGCAGTACTTC	CASSLGSQGYEQYF
TRBV7-9	TRBJ2-7	-	-	TGTGCCAGCAGCTTGATACCCTACGAGCAGTACTTC	CASSLIPYEQYF
TRBV27	TRBJ1-5	-	-	TGTGCCAGCGGAGGAGGGTTGGGCAATCAGCCCCAGCATTTT	CASGGGLGNQPQHF
TRBV11-2	TRBJ2-4	-	-	TGTGCCAGCAGCCCCCCGTTTCGGGCCCCAGCCAAAAACATTCAGTACTTC	CASSPPFRAPAKNIQYF
TRBV19	TRBJ2-7	TRBD1	-	TGTGCCAGTAGTACCGGAACCGGGACAGGGGGCTACGAGCAGTACTTC	CASSTGTGTGGYEQYF
TRBV6-4	TRBJ2-1	-	-	TGTGCCAGCAGTCGTACAGCTTTGGGTGAGCAGTTCTTC	CASSRTALGEQFF
TRBV4-1	TRBJ2-7	TRBD2	-	TGCGCCAGCAGCCCCCGGAGTGTGGGAGGGCCTAGCGGGTACGAGCAGTACTTC	CASSPRSVGGPSGYEQYF
TRBV13	TRBJ1-1	TRBD1	-	TGTGCCAGCAGCTTCTCCGGGACAGGGGCCCCCCCTGAAGCTTTCTTT	CASSFSGTGAPPEAFF
TRBV7-6	TRBJ2-2	TRBD2	-	TGTGCCAGCAGCTTAAGCGGGAGAGGGGAGCTGTTTTTT	CASSLSGRGELFF
TRBV15	TRBJ2-7	-	-	TGTGCCACCAGCAGAGAATTTGGGGCAAACTACGAGCAGTACTTC	CATSREFGANYEQYF
TRBV7-8	TRBJ1-1	TRBD1	-	TGTGCCAGCAGGCCCAACAGGGGAGGCACTGAAGCTTTCTTT	CASRPNRGGTEAFF
TRBV27	TRBJ1-3	-	-	TGTGCCAGCAGTAAGGGCATCCCCTCTGGAAACACCATATATTTT	CASSKGIPSGNTIYF
TRBV29-1	TRBJ2-1	-	-	TGCAGCGTTGAAACCTACAATGAGCAGTTCTTC	CSVETYNEQFF
TRBV28	TRBJ2-5	-	-	TGTGCCAGCAGTTTATGGACAGGAAAAGGAGAGACCCAGTACTTC	CASSLWTGKGETQYF
TRBV5-6	TRBJ1-1	TRBD1	once	TGTGCCAGCAGCATTTTGACAGGGAGGAACACTGAAGCTTTCTTT	CASSILTGRNTEAFF
TRBV28	TRBJ2-1	TRBD2	-	TGTGCCAGCAGTTTAGGACTAGCGGGGCCTTCCTACAATGAGCAGTTCTTC	CASSLGLAGPSYNEQFF
TRBV5-4	TRBJ2-1	-	-	TGTGCCAGCAGCTTGTTAGCGTGGCAGGGGGGAGGCAATGAGCAGTTCTTC	CASSLLAWQGGGNEQFF
TRBV27	TRBJ2-3	-	once	TGTGCCAGCAGTTGGTTACAGGCGTCTAGCACAGATACGCAGTATTTT	CASSWLQASSTDTQYF
TRBV7-9	TRBJ1-4	-	once	TGTGCCAGCAGCGGAAAAGACAGCCTAAATGAAAAACTGTTTTTT	CASSGKDSLNEKLFF
TRBV4-1	TRBJ2-3	-	-	TGCGCCAGCAGCCAAGGAGGAGGGCGAGGCAACACAGATACGCAGTATTTT	CASSQGGGRGNTDTQYF
TRBV19	TRBJ2-7	TRBD1	-	TGTGCCAGTGAACCGGGACAGGGGTCCTACGAGCAGTACTTC	CASEPGQGSYEQYF
TRBV27	TRBJ1-5	-	-	TGTGCCAGCAGTTTTGGGGGGGCGAGTCAGCCCCAGCATTTT	CASSFGGASQPQHF
TRBV10-3	TRBJ2-1	TRBD2	-	TGTGCCATCAGTGACCCTACCGGGACTAGCGGAGAATACAATGAGCAGTTCTTC	CAISDPTGTSGEYNEQFF
TRBV7-9	TRBJ2-2	-	-	TGTGCCAGCAGCCACAGAACGAACACCGGGGAGCTGTTTTTT	CASSHRTNTGELFF
TRBV10-3	TRBJ2-7	-	-	TGTGCCATCAGTGACGCCTACGAGCAGTACTTC	CAISDAYEQYF
TRBV4-1	TRBJ2-7	-	once	TGCGCCAGCAGCCCAGGCGGCCCCTACGAGCAGTACTTC	CASSPGGPYEQYF
TRBV7-9	TRBJ1-1	-	-	TGTGCCAGCAGCCAACCATGGGACACTGAAGCTTTCTTT	CASSQPWDTEAFF
TRBV6-1	TRBJ1-1	TRBD1	-	TGTGCCAGCAGTGAATTCAGGACAGGACCTGAAGCTTTCTTT	CASSEFRTGPEAFF
TRBV28	TRBJ1-4	-	-	TGTGCCAGCAGTTTTCCGGGGGACAATGAAAAACTGTTTTTT	CASSFPGDNEKLFF
TRBV7-9	TRBJ1-1	-	-	TGTGCCAGCAGCCCGCCCGGGGGCACTGAAGCTTTCTTT	CASSPPGGTEAFF
TRBV30	TRBJ1-2	-	-	TGTGCCTGGAGTGTATTACGGGCGAGTGGCTACACCTTC	CAWSVLRASGYTF
TRBV28	TRBJ2-7	TRBD1	-	TGTGCCAGCAGTTTCGGGACAGGGCCATACGAGCAGTACTTC	CASSFGTGPYEQYF
TRBV7-9	TRBJ2-1	-	-	TGTGCCAGCAGCTTAGGACTGAATGAGCAGTTCTTC	CASSLGLNEQFF
TRBV6-5	TRBJ1-1	-	few	TGTGCTTCACGGGGCTGGAGCACTGAAGCTTTCTTT	CASRGWSTEAFF
TRBV9	TRBJ2-2	TRBD2	-	TGTGCCAGCAGCCCCCCAGCGGGAGTCAACACCGGGGAGCTGTTTTTT	CASSPPAGVNTGELFF
TRBV2	TRBJ1-3	TRBD1	once	TGTGCCAGCAGAGAGACAGGGGGCGCAAACACCATATATTTT	CASRETGGANTIYF
TRBV4-1	TRBJ1-5	-	once	TGCGCCAGCAGCCAAGATCAGGGGCCCGTTAGGGCCCAGCATTTT	CASSQDQGPVRAQHF
TRBV7-2	TRBJ2-4	-	-	TGTGCCAGCAGCTATACTCCCCCGGGGCGTCTAGCCAAAAACATTCAGTACTTC	CASSYTPPGRLAKNIQYF
TRBV19	TRBJ1-4	-	-	TGTGCCAGTAGTATGGCTGGTATAAGAAATGAAAAACTGTTTTTT	CASSMAGIRNEKLFF
TRBV9	TRBJ2-7	-	-	TGTGCCAGCAACCTAGCATCTAGCGACTACGAGCAGTACTTC	CASNLASSDYEQYF
TRBV7-9	TRBJ2-1	-	-	TGTGCCGGACTTTCGGAGCGAGGAATTATAGGGGAAGGTGAGCAGTTCTTC	CAGLSERGIIGEGEQFF
TRBV7-9	TRBJ1-3	TRBD1	-	TGTGCCAGCAGCCCTTCCCCGGGACAGGGGGTTCCCTCTGGAAACACCATATATTTT	CASSPSPGQGVPSGNTIYF
TRBV11-2	TRBJ2-7	-	-	TGTGCCAGCAGCTTATCACAGCGCATCACCTACGAGCAGTACTTC	CASSLSQRITYEQYF
TRBV7-9	TRBJ1-1	TRBD1	-	TGTGCCAGCAACATGCCGGGACAGGGGGCGCGGGGCACTGAAGCTTTCTTT	CASNMPGQGARGTEAFF
TRBV10-3	TRBJ1-2	-	-	TGTGCCATCAGTGAGCCGGGGCCCGACTATGGCTACACCTTC	CAISEPGPDYGYTF
TRBV9	TRBJ1-2	TRBD1	-	TGTGCCAGCAGCGTAGAGGGGGACAGGGGGAGCTATGGCTACACCTTC	CASSVEGDRGSYGYTF
TRBV4-1	TRBJ2-2	TRBD2	-	TGCGCCAGCAGCCCCTCGGGGCTAGCGGGAAGGGAGCTGTTTTTT	CASSPSGLAGRELFF
TRBV6-1	TRBJ2-1	-	-	TGTGCCAGCAGTGAAAGGGGGGGCAATGAGCAGTTCTTC	CASSERGGNEQFF
TRBV15	TRBJ2-5	TRBD2	-	TGTGCCACCAGCAGAGAGCGGGAGGGGTTAGGGGAGACCCAGTACTTC	CATSREREGLGETQYF
TRBV5-1	TRBJ2-2	-	-	TGCGCCAGCAGCTCGGGGAGCAGGCGGACCGGGGAGCTGTTTTTT	CASSSGSRRTGELFF
TRBV10-1	TRBJ2-4	-	once	TGCGCCAGCAGGCAACAGGGTAAGGCCAAAAACATTCAGTACTTC	CASRQQGKAKNIQYF
TRBV19	TRBJ1-1	-	-	TGTGCCAGTAGTATAGGGGGCTTCAGCTTTGTGAACACTGAAGCTTTCTTT	CASSIGGFSFVNTEAFF
TRBV27	TRBJ2-7	-	-	TGTGCCAGCAGCATCACGGGCTCGGGCGAGCAGTACTTC	CASSITGSGEQYF
TRBV18	TRBJ1-1	TRBD1	-	TGTGCCAGCTCACCACCGACAGGGAGGAACACTGAAGCTTTCTTT	CASSPPTGRNTEAFF